The entry that follows covers one T cell receptor (beta chain) sequence. This entry belongs to a study of blood T cell repertoires in COVID-19. The overall study: In each case, the material was cDNA or gDNA derived from T cells, B-cell-depleted T cells, or PBMCs.

Sequencing used immunoSEQ multiplex PCR; TCRdb keeps in-frame clones, though not all of them. Here the sample spans a few hundred thousand clones, roughly 87% being singletons. This CDR3 region has 17 residues. The V gene end was trimmed by 1 base and the J gene end by 11 bases; junction bases not matched to a gene: 12. The germline V gene encodes CDR1 SGDLS and CDR2 YYNGEE. V and J are TRBV9 and TRBJ2-3; 14 positions agree with TRBD2. This clonotype was obtained from a woman between 45 and 60 years old who had recovered from COVID-19. Input material: PBMCs or T cells enriched from blood (not recorded which). The CDR3 protein is CASSVNTAGLAGVEQYF. The CDR3 DNA reads TGTGCCAGCAGCGTAAATACGGCGGGACTAGCGGGGGTAGAGCAGTATTTT.